This paragraph covers one T cell receptor (beta chain) sequence. What it binds is not known. Reverse transcription used about 0.45 to 1 ug RNA and random hexamers. Across 54 Vbeta and 13 Jbeta, immunoSEQ multiplex PCR amplified TCR beta CDR3. TCRdb fed the immunoSEQ multiplex PCR reads into MiXCR, producing one record per CDR3 protein. The sample holds over 150,000 distinct CDR3 sequences, roughly 95% seen once. This sample stems from a study of CD8 T cells in Susac syndrome. Study conclusions and caveats: The study recognized that its TCR sequencing and HLA analysis covered a relatively small number of individuals.

Germline loops: CDR1 SGHRS, CDR2 YFSETQ. This CDR3 spans 21 amino acids. V was clipped by 3 bases and J by 1 base; unmatched bases: 22. The material sequenced was CD4+ T cells from PBMCs. This TCR derives from a human donor with Susac syndrome. This chain uses TRBV5-1 with TRBJ2-4; 7 bases align to TRBD1. The CDR3 bases are TGCGCCAGCAGCTCTGGTGACCCGACAGGGTTAGTGATGGAGGCCAAAAACATTCAGTACTTC. It encodes CASSSGDPTGLVMEAKNIQYF.